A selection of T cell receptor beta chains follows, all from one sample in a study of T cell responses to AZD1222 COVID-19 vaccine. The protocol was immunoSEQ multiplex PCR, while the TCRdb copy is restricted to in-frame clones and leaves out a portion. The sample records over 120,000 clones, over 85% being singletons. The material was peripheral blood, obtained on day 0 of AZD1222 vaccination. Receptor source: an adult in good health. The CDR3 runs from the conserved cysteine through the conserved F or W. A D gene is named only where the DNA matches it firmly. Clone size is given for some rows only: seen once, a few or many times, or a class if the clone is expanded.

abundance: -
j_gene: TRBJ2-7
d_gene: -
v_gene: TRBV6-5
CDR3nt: TGTGCCAGCAGTATGGAGAGCACCTTATACGAGCAGTACTTC
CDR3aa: CASSMESTLYEQYF

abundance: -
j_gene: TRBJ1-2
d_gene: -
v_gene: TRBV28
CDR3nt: TGTGCCAGCAGTTCCCCTGGCTACACCTTC
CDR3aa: CASSSPGYTF

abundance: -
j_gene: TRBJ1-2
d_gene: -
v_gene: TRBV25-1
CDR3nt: TGTGCCAGCAGTGTAGAGGACGGTGAGGGCTATGGCTACACCTTC
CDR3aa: CASSVEDGEGYGYTF

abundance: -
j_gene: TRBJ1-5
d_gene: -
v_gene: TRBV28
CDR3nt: TGTGCCAGCAGCCCTGTCCAGGCAGGCGATAGCAATCAGCCCCAGCATTTT
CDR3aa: CASSPVQAGDSNQPQHF

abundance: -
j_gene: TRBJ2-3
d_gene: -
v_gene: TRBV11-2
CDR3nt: TGTGCCAGCAAACGTAGACCCGGATGGGTGAGGACAGATACGCAGTATTTT
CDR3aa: CASKRRPGWVRTDTQYF

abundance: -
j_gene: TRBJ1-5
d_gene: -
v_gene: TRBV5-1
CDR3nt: TGCGCCAGCAGTAAGGGGCCCCTGAGCAATCAGCCCCAGCATTTT
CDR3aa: CASSKGPLSNQPQHF

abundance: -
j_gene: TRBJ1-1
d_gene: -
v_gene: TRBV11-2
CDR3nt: TGTGCCAGCAGCGGCCTGGGGGGTATGAACACTGAAGCTTTCTTT
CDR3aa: CASSGLGGMNTEAFF

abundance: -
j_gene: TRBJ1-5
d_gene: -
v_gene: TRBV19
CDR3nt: TGTGCCAGTAGTGTCGTCCGGGGCTTCCAGCCCCAGCATTTT
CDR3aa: CASSVVRGFQPQHF

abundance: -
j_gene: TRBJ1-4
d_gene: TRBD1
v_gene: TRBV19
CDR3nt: TGTGCCAGTAGTATGGTGCCCGGGACAGTTAATGAAAAACTGTTTTTT
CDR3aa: CASSMVPGTVNEKLFF

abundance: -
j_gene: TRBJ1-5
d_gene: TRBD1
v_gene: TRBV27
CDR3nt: TGTGCCAGCAGCCGGGACAGGGGGAGGCCCCAGCATTTT
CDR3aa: CASSRDRGRPQHF

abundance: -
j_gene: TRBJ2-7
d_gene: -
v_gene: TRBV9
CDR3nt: TGTGCCAGCAGCGTAACAACGGAAAAGACCTACGAGCAGTACTTC
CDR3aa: CASSVTTEKTYEQYF

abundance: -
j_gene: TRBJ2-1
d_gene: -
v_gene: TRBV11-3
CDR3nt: TGTGCCAGCAGCTTAGCGGGTATCTACAATGAGCAGTTCTTC
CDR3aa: CASSLAGIYNEQFF

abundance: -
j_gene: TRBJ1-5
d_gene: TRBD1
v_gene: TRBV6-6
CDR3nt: TGTGCCAGCAGTCTACACGAGGGGGACAGAGCGGTTTATAGCAATCAGCCCCAGCATTTT
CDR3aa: CASSLHEGDRAVYSNQPQHF

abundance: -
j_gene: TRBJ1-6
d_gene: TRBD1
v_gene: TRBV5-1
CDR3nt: TGCGCCAGCAGCCCGGGACAGATTAATTCACCCCTCCACTTT
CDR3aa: CASSPGQINSPLHF

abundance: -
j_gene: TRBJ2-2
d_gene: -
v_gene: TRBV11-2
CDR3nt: TGTGCCAGCAGCTTAGATCCACAGTCGAACACCGGGGAGCTGTTTTTT
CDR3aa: CASSLDPQSNTGELFF

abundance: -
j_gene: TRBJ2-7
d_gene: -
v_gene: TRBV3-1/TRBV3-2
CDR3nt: TGTGCCAGCAGCCAAGATAAGGGACCTACCTACGAGCAGTACTTC
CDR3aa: CASSQDKGPTYEQYF

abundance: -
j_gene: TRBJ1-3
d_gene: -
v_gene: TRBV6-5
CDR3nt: TGTGCCAGCAGTTACATAGGGGGTAGAAACACCATATATTTT
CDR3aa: CASSYIGGRNTIYF

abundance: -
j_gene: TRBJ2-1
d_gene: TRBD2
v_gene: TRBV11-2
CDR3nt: TGTGCCAGCAGACCAATAGCGGGGCGGACCGAGCAGTTCTTC
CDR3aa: CASRPIAGRTEQFF

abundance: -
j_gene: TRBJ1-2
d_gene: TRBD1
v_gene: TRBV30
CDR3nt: TGTGCCTGGAGGGGCACAGGGGGCGACTATGGCTACACCTTC
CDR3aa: CAWRGTGGDYGYTF

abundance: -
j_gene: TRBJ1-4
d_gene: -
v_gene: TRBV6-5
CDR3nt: TGTGCCAGCAGATATACAGGGTCAGAAAAACTGTTTTTT
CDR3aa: CASRYTGSEKLFF

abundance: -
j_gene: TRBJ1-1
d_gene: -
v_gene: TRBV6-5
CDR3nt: TGTGCCAGCAATCTGGGGGACAAATACACTGAAGCTTTCTTT
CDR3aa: CASNLGDKYTEAFF

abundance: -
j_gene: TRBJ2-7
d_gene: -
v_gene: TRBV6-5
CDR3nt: TGTGCCAGCAGCCCAACCCCACAGGGTCTCCACGAGCAGTACTTC
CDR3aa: CASSPTPQGLHEQYF

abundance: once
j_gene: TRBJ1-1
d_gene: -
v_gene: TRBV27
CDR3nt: TGTGCCAGCAGTTTATCGCGCTGGCTGAACACTGAAGCTTTCTTT
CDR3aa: CASSLSRWLNTEAFF

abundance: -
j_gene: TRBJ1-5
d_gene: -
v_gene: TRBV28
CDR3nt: TGTGCCAGCAGTTTTGTTAGGAGGGGCAATCAGCCCCAGCATTTT
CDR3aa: CASSFVRRGNQPQHF